These T cell receptor beta chains were read from a single sample in a study of blood T cell repertoires in COVID-19. Repertoires were generated with immunoSEQ multiplex PCR, while TCRdb's copy carries only in-frame clones and drops some. The sample contains roughly 270,000 clones, 85% of which appear only once. The sample consisted of PBMCs or T cells enriched from blood (not recorded which). Source of these receptors: a woman in her fifties or sixties who had recovered from COVID-19. CDR3s include the opening cysteine and the closing phenylalanine or tryptophan. The D gene is left open where the match is weak. Only some rows state a clone size, as once, few, many or a class for expanded clones.

j_call | v_call | d_call | clone_size | cdr3_aa | cdr3_nt
TRBJ1-2 | TRBV10-2 | TRBD1 | NA | CASSEGQGSGYTF | TGCGCCAGCAGTGAGGGACAGGGGTCTGGCTACACCTTC
TRBJ1-1 | TRBV4-3 | TRBD1 | NA | CASSRLTGSGAYRTEAFF | TGCGCCAGCAGCCGCCTGACAGGGTCGGGAGCTTATCGCACTGAAGCTTTCTTT
TRBJ1-1 | TRBV3-1/TRBV3-2 | NA | once | CASSQVPDGVEAFF | TGTGCCAGCAGCCAAGTCCCGGACGGGGTTGAAGCTTTCTTT
TRBJ1-4 | TRBV5-1 | TRBD1 | NA | CASSLLTGTNEKLFF | TGCGCCAGCAGCTTGTTGACAGGGACTAATGAAAAACTGTTTTTT
TRBJ1-1 | TRBV9 | TRBD1 | NA | CASSPLGGMNTEAFF | TGTGCCAGCAGCCCCTTAGGGGGCATGAACACTGAAGCTTTCTTT
TRBJ2-5 | TRBV10-3 | TRBD1 | NA | CAITTGEGETQYF | TGTGCCATCACGACAGGGGAAGGAGAGACCCAGTACTTC
TRBJ2-7 | TRBV10-1 | TRBD1 | NA | CASSPGQGTYEQYF | TGCGCCAGCAGCCCGGGACAGGGGACCTACGAGCAGTACTTC
TRBJ1-6 | TRBV25-1 | NA | NA | CASRGAWGYNSPLHF | TGTGCCAGCAGGGGGGCTTGGGGCTATAATTCACCCCTCCACTTT
TRBJ1-2 | TRBV6-1 | TRBD1 | NA | CASSEVVGQGQKTYGYTF | TGTGCCAGCAGTGAAGTGGTTGGACAGGGCCAAAAAACCTATGGCTACACCTTC
TRBJ1-2 | TRBV5-1 | NA | NA | CASSLGHAKTGYTF | TGCGCCAGCAGCCTGGGACACGCCAAGACGGGCTACACCTTC
TRBJ1-1 | TRBV18 | TRBD1 | NA | CASSPTGQGTRAFF | TGTGCCAGCTCACCTACGGGACAGGGTACCCGAGCTTTCTTT
TRBJ1-2 | TRBV19 | TRBD1 | NA | CASSLGTGTYGYTF | TGTGCCAGTAGTCTTGGGACAGGGACCTATGGCTACACCTTC
TRBJ2-7 | TRBV9 | TRBD2 | NA | CASSSTALAGGQYF | TGTGCCAGCAGCTCAACAGCACTAGCGGGGGGTCAGTACTTC
TRBJ2-1 | TRBV5-1 | NA | once | CASSPERVFYNEQFF | TGCGCCAGCAGCCCGGAGCGGGTTTTCTACAATGAGCAGTTCTTC
TRBJ1-2 | TRBV18 | NA | NA | CASSPQGVHGYTF | TGTGCCAGCTCACCACAGGGGGTCCACGGCTACACCTTC
TRBJ1-1 | TRBV2 | NA | NA | CASKGGQSGNTEAFF | TGTGCCAGTAAAGGGGGACAATCCGGGAACACTGAAGCTTTCTTT
TRBJ2-3 | TRBV7-9 | TRBD1 | NA | CASRDRGTDTQYF | TGTGCCAGCAGGGACAGGGGCACAGATACGCAGTATTTT
TRBJ1-5 | TRBV9 | NA | NA | CASSVEGGEGYSNQPQHF | TGTGCCAGCAGCGTAGAGGGGGGGGAAGGTTATAGCAATCAGCCCCAGCATTTT
TRBJ1-3 | TRBV5-1 | NA | once | CASSSGTSGNTIYF | TGCGCCAGCAGCTCCGGGACATCTGGAAACACCATATATTTT
TRBJ1-1 | TRBV24-1 | TRBD1 | NA | CATSLGTGLVNTEAFF | TGTGCCACCAGTCTGGGGACAGGGTTGGTGAACACTGAAGCTTTCTTT
TRBJ1-1 | TRBV5-1 | NA | NA | CASSWGGQDEAFF | TGCGCCAGCAGCTGGGGGGGTCAGGATGAAGCTTTCTTT
TRBJ2-7 | TRBV7-2 | TRBD2 | NA | CASSFTSGITYEQYF | TGTGCCAGCAGCTTTACTAGCGGGATTACCTACGAGCAGTACTTC
TRBJ1-1 | TRBV7-2 | NA | NA | CASSSVPNLRGDRRTEAFF | TGTGCCAGCAGCTCAGTTCCCAATCTCCGGGGGGATAGAAGGACTGAAGCTTTCTTT
TRBJ1-3 | TRBV21-1 | NA | NA | CAGLPGNTIYF | TGTGCCGGTCTACCTGGAAACACCATATATTTT
TRBJ1-2 | TRBV10-3 | NA | NA | CATEGGYGYTF | TGTGCCACCGAAGGGGGTTATGGCTACACCTTC
TRBJ2-2 | TRBV24-1 | NA | NA | CATSDLKGDANTGELFF | TGTGCCACCAGTGATTTGAAAGGAGATGCGAACACCGGGGAGCTGTTTTTT
TRBJ1-2 | TRBV5-6 | TRBD1 | NA | CASSPVGQGLGGYTF | TGTGCCAGCAGCCCAGTGGGACAGGGATTGGGTGGCTACACCTTC
TRBJ2-1 | TRBV3-1/TRBV3-2 | NA | few | CASSLLSGYNEQFF | TGTGCCAGCAGCCTTCTTAGCGGATACAATGAGCAGTTCTTC
TRBJ2-7 | TRBV3-1/TRBV3-2 | NA | once | CASSPMTVGPYEQYF | TGTGCCAGCAGCCCCATGACAGTGGGCCCGTACGAGCAGTACTTC
TRBJ2-7 | TRBV2 | TRBD1 | NA | CASRGQGSSYEQYF | TGTGCCAGCAGAGGACAGGGTTCCTCCTACGAGCAGTACTTC
TRBJ2-5 | TRBV5-4 | NA | NA | CASSPGELQETQYF | TGTGCCAGCAGCCCAGGCGAGTTGCAAGAGACCCAGTACTTC
TRBJ2-5 | TRBV6-1 | TRBD1 | NA | CASSRGQGRETQYF | TGTGCCAGCAGCCGGGGACAGGGAAGGGAGACCCAGTACTTC
TRBJ2-7 | TRBV4-2 | NA | NA | CASSQDERMLGGSYEQYF | TGTGCCAGCAGCCAAGATGAGAGGATGCTGGGGGGCTCCTACGAGCAGTACTTC
TRBJ2-5 | TRBV11-2 | TRBD2 | NA | CASSLVAGRYQETQYF | TGTGCCAGCAGCTTAGTCGCCGGGAGGTACCAAGAGACCCAGTACTTC
TRBJ1-2 | TRBV2 | NA | NA | CASSEARFGYTF | TGTGCCAGCAGTGAAGCGCGGTTTGGCTACACCTTC
TRBJ1-1 | TRBV5-5 | TRBD1 | NA | CASSLVRQGPEAFF | TGTGCCAGCAGCTTGGTGCGACAGGGTCCGGAAGCTTTCTTT
TRBJ1-2 | TRBV18 | TRBD1 | NA | CASSPDRGSNYGYTF | TGTGCCAGCTCACCCGACAGGGGGTCGAACTATGGCTACACCTTC
TRBJ1-2 | TRBV30 | NA | NA | CAWSAGFEYGYTF | TGTGCCTGGTCTGCAGGGTTTGAATATGGCTACACCTTC
TRBJ1-2 | TRBV27 | NA | NA | CASSSRVDGYTF | TGTGCCAGCAGTTCCAGGGTTGATGGCTACACCTTC
TRBJ1-6 | TRBV4-1 | TRBD1 | NA | CASSLDRGGSPLHF | TGCGCCAGCAGCCTGGACAGGGGTGGTTCACCCCTCCACTTT
TRBJ2-1 | TRBV11-2 | NA | NA | CASSLGPRGSSYNEQFF | TGTGCCAGCAGCTTAGGCCCACGTGGCAGCTCCTACAATGAGCAGTTCTTC
TRBJ2-3 | TRBV11-2 | TRBD2 | NA | CASSPGLAGSTDTQYF | TGTGCCAGCAGCCCGGGACTAGCGGGAAGCACAGATACGCAGTATTTT
TRBJ1-6 | TRBV30 | NA | NA | CAWGGINSPLHF | TGTGCCTGGGGCGGGATAAATTCACCCCTCCACTTT
TRBJ1-1 | TRBV9 | NA | once | CASSPHPGVGTEAFF | TGTGCCAGCAGCCCACACCCCGGGGTGGGAACTGAAGCTTTCTTT
TRBJ1-2 | TRBV19 | NA | once | CASSISRTMATWSHF | TGTGCCAGTAGTATCTCAAGGACTATGGCTACTTGGAGTCACTTC
TRBJ1-1 | TRBV11-2 | NA | NA | CASSFEVGGTEAFF | TGTGCCAGCAGCTTCGAGGTAGGAGGGACTGAAGCTTTCTTT
TRBJ1-2 | TRBV4-3 | NA | NA | CASSPNRDYGYTF | TGCGCCAGCAGCCCCAACAGAGACTATGGCTACACCTTC
TRBJ1-5 | TRBV28 | TRBD1 | NA | CASSSGTGGGNQPQHF | TGTGCCAGCAGCTCCGGGACAGGGGGCGGCAATCAGCCCCAGCATTTT
TRBJ1-1 | TRBV19 | NA | NA | CASSIYRVRNTEAFF | TGTGCCAGTAGTATATACAGGGTGCGGAACACTGAAGCTTTCTTT
TRBJ2-5 | TRBV5-1 | NA | once | CASTASQGYQETQYF | TGCGCCAGCACCGCTTCACAGGGCTACCAAGAGACCCAGTACTTC
TRBJ2-7 | TRBV9 | NA | NA | CASSVSGFARGIGDEQYF | TGTGCCAGCAGCGTATCCGGTTTTGCGCGGGGAATCGGGGACGAGCAGTACTTC
TRBJ2-1 | TRBV28 | TRBD2 | NA | CASSPPRAGGKDEQFF | TGTGCCAGCAGTCCCCCGAGAGCGGGGGGGAAGGATGAGCAGTTCTTC
TRBJ2-2 | TRBV6-2/TRBV6-3 | TRBD1 | NA | CASRYAGTGSTGELFF | TGTGCCAGCAGATACGCCGGGACAGGGAGCACCGGGGAGCTGTTTTTT
TRBJ1-1 | TRBV10-1 | NA | many | CASSTGWDTEAFF | TGCGCCAGCAGTACAGGTTGGGACACTGAAGCTTTCTTT
TRBJ2-6 | TRBV7-8 | TRBD1 | NA | CASSLMVVRGPSSGANVLTF | TGTGCCAGCAGCTTAATGGTGGTGAGGGGGCCCAGCTCTGGGGCCAACGTCCTGACTTTC
TRBJ1-6 | TRBV4-1 | NA | NA | CASSQVQGPPLHF | TGCGCCAGCAGCCAAGTCCAGGGGCCACCCCTCCACTTT